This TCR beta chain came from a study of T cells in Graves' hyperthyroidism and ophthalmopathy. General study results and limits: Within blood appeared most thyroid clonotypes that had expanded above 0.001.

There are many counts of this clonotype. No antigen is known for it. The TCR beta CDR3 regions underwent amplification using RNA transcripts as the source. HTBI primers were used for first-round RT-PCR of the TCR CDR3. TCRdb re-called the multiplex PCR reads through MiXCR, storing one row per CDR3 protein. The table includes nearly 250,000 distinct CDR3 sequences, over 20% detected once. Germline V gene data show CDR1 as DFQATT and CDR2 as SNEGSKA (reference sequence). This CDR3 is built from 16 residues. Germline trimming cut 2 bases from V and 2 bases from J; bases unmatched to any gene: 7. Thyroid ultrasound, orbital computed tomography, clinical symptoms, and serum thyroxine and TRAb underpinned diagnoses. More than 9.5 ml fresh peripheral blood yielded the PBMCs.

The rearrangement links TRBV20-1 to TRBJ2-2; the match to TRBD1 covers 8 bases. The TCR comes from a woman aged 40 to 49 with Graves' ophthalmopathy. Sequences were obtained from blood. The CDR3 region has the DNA TGCAGTGCTAGACTTCCGGGACAGGACAACACCGGGGAGCTGTTTTTT. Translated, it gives CSARLPGQDNTGELFF.